The text below deals with one TCR beta chain. This clonotype was seen ten or more times. Its cognate antigen has yet to be identified. Base quality data are lacking; no much larger clone is found one base away. These data belong to a study of T cells after yellow fever vaccination (dated by TCRdb to between 2018 and 2021). Concerning the study at large: The SMART-Seq v4 Ultra Low Input RNA kit was used to prepare libraries from fractions with low cell numbers. To follow T-cell clones before and after both primary and booster YFV17D yellow fever vaccination, bulk TCR alpha and beta repertoires underwent longitudinal sequencing. Two healthy male donors, one aged 18 to 30 and one aged 30 to 40 years, made up the cohort. Blood samples were taken at several timepoints before and after primary and secondary immunization, and bulk PBMC replicates and cell subsets were isolated.

The CDR3 runs 16 residues from the cysteine to the phenylalanine. Only the CDR3 DNA is retained, 48 bases long and in frame from the first base. V lost 0 bases and J lost 7 bases, and the count of bases not matched to a germline gene is 10. Per the germline V gene, SGDLS is the CDR1 and YYNGEE is the CDR2. What the work shows at the level of the full study, not this receptor alone: A small share of clonotypes occurred in both CD4 and CD8 compartments, likely arising from convergent recombination. FACS-sorted repertoires could contain abundant contaminating clonotypes from the bulk population, so computational filtering was required. After the booster, most clones that had expanded after primary vaccination were detected again (roughly 96% of CD4 and around nine tenths of CD8), suggesting broad maintenance of memory. The study included only a couple of donors, which limits how far the findings can be generalized. Compared with the primary T-cell response, the secondary T-cell response was faster but weaker, reaching its peak on day 5 rather than on day 15.

This specimen's treatment or condition label, interpreted: live attenuated yellow fever vaccine strain. A standard Ficoll-Paque protocol was used to isolate PBMCs from peripheral blood. Dynabeads CD4 and CD8 positive selection kits were used to isolate the CD4 and CD8 T-cell fractions. RNA was extracted with TriZol from bulk PBMCs, CD4 and CD8 fractions, and dextramer-positive and dextramer-negative fractions. Sequenced using an Illumina NovaSeq 6000. TCR cDNA was synthesized by 5'RACE template switching, through which a universal primer site and unique molecular identifiers were introduced. Priming of cDNA synthesis was performed from both the TCR alpha and TCR beta constant segments. Library amplification involved two PCR steps, and the second step added sample barcodes and sequencing adapters. Sequencing of libraries was done on Illumina HiSeq 2500 (2x100 bp) or NovaSeq (2x150 bp). Under the source paper's analysis protocol: MIGEC was used to demultiplex reads and collapse the reads into UMI consensus sequences, and MiXCR was used for V(D)J alignment. Clonotypes responding to the vaccine were identified with edgeR on replicate PBMC samples, with the criteria of FDR below 0.01 and a log2 fold change above 5 up to day 15. CD4 or CD8 identity was assigned to each bulk clonotype according to whether the clonotype was present at higher abundance in the sequenced CD4 repertoire or the sequenced CD8 repertoire. TCRdb reanalyzed the raw reads on its own, using fastp at Q25 for trimming and MiXCR for clone calling, and kept in-frame beta chains. CDR3 protein sequences are deduplicated, and each keeps its most common genes and DNA. None of the V and J calls come from the authors' own analysis; TCRdb made them. The sample table contains about 220,000 distinct CDR3 sequences; only one count was recorded for about 3% of them. 3.2% of the sample is taken by the ten largest.

The sequencing here drew on CD4+ T cells sorted from PBMCs, taken 10 days after the yellow fever booster vaccination. The sequence derives from a man younger than 35 who received the YFV17D yellow fever vaccine. This sequence uses TRBV9 and TRBJ2-3; 8 middle bases align to TRBD2. The CDR3 region: CASSVAGGLLPHTQYF. In nucleotide form, the sequence is TGTGCCAGCAGCGTAGCGGGGGGGCTTTTGCCCCATACGCAGTATTTT.